These T cell receptor beta chains were read from a single sample in a study of somatic mutations in cytotoxic T cells in rheumatoid arthritis. TCRdb keeps only in-frame clones here, not all; method: immunoSEQ multiplex PCR. The sample holds 8,000 to 10,000 clones, roughly three quarters seen once. The sequenced material came from CD8+ T cells sorted from blood. The receptors shown here come from an adult with rheumatoid arthritis. CDR3s include the opening cysteine and the closing phenylalanine or tryptophan. D genes are given only for firm matches. Part of the rows lack a size; the others show once, few, many or a class for expanded clones.

V	D	size	J	DNA	CDR3
TRBV4-1	.	.	TRBJ2-7	TGCGCCAGCAGCCAAGATACGGGTAGCAACTACGAGCAGTACTTC	CASSQDTGSNYEQYF
TRBV5-5	.	.	TRBJ2-7	TGTGCCAGCAGCTTGGCCGACTACGAGCAGTACTTC	CASSLADYEQYF
TRBV15	TRBD1	.	TRBJ1-4	TGTGCCACCAGCGCCCCAGGGGGGCCTAATGAAAAACTGTTTTTT	CATSAPGGPNEKLFF
TRBV27	.	.	TRBJ1-2	TGTGCCAGCAGTTTGGGCACGAGCTATGGCTACACCTTC	CASSLGTSYGYTF
TRBV2	.	few	TRBJ2-3	TGTGCCAGCAGTAGAAGCGGGCGTTCCACAGATACGCAGTATTTT	CASSRSGRSTDTQYF
TRBV28	TRBD2	.	TRBJ2-1	TGTGCCAGCAGTCCTCTAGCGGGAGGGTGGGATGAGCAGTTCTTC	CASSPLAGGWDEQFF
TRBV6-1	TRBD1	.	TRBJ2-3	TGTGCCAGCAGTGAACTTGACAGGGCCCCAGATACGCAGTATTTT	CASSELDRAPDTQYF
TRBV21-1	.	.	TRBJ2-4	TGTGCCAGCAGCAAAGTACAGACCCCGAGGAACATTCAGTACTTC	CASSKVQTPRNIQYF
TRBV7-2	TRBD1	.	TRBJ1-1	TGTGCCAGCAGCCATAGGGCTAAGGGACAGGGGGACAGGGAAGCTTTCTTT	CASSHRAKGQGDREAFF
TRBV7-9	.	few	TRBJ2-1	TGTGCCAGCAGCTTACAGGGACATGAGCAGTTCTTC	CASSLQGHEQFF
TRBV9	TRBD2	.	TRBJ2-2	TGTGCCAGCAGTCTTATAGCGGGGGGCACCGGGGAGCTGTTTTTT	CASSLIAGGTGELFF
TRBV27	.	.	TRBJ2-3	TGTGCCAGCAGTTTATTCCCTTTACTAGTTTCAAGCACAGATACGCAGTATTTT	CASSLFPLLVSSTDTQYF
TRBV4-1	.	.	TRBJ1-4	TGCGCCAGCAGCCTACTGACGGACTTTAATGAAAAACTGTTTTTT	CASSLLTDFNEKLFF
TRBV10-3	.	.	TRBJ1-1	TGTGCCATCAGTGAACCAGGGGAGGACACTGAAGCTTTCTTT	CAISEPGEDTEAFF
TRBV5-1	.	.	TRBJ2-1	TGCGCCAGCAGCCTCAGGACACCCTCCTACAATGAGCAGTTCTTC	CASSLRTPSYNEQFF
TRBV27	TRBD1	.	TRBJ1-6	TGTGCCAGCAGCTCAACCAGGGGGACCCAGGGGGCCCTCCACTTT	CASSSTRGTQGALHF
TRBV29-1	.	medium-sized	TRBJ2-7	TGCAGCGTCAAACCGGACCTAGACTACGAGCAGTACTTC	CSVKPDLDYEQYF
TRBV2	TRBD1	large	TRBJ1-6	TGTGCCAGCAATCCAGGACAGGGAGGTTCACCCCTCCACTTT	CASNPGQGGSPLHF
TRBV7-2	TRBD1	.	TRBJ1-5	TGTGCCAGCAGCGAGGGACAGCCCAATCAGCCCCAGCATTTT	CASSEGQPNQPQHF
TRBV28	.	.	TRBJ2-3	TGTGCCAGCAGTTTAGTAAGGCTAGGGGGGACAGATACGCAGTATTTT	CASSLVRLGGTDTQYF
TRBV6-4	TRBD2	.	TRBJ2-5	TGTGCCAGCAGTTACCCGACTAGCGGGAGTGAGACCCAGTACTTC	CASSYPTSGSETQYF
TRBV5-6	.	few	TRBJ2-1	TGTGCCAGCAGCTTGGGGAACGACAATGAGCAGTTCTTC	CASSLGNDNEQFF
TRBV4-1	.	.	TRBJ1-4	TGCGCCAGCAGCCAAGATCGTGCCAGAGGAAATGAAAAACTGTTTTTT	CASSQDRARGNEKLFF
TRBV12-2	.	.	TRBJ2-5	TGTGCAAGTCGCTTAGCGGAAACCGAGAACGAGACCCAGTACTTC	CASRLAETENETQYF
TRBV9	TRBD2	once	TRBJ2-3	TGTGCCAGCAGCGTGGGGTCTAGCGGGGGGGCAGATACGCAGTATTTT	CASSVGSSGGADTQYF
TRBV5-1	TRBD1	.	TRBJ2-1	TGCGCCAGCAGCTTCGGGACAGGGTCCAATGAGCAGTTCTTC	CASSFGTGSNEQFF
TRBV6-6	TRBD2	few	TRBJ2-2	TGTGGGACTAGCGGGAGGCGAGGGGAGCTGTTTTTT	CGTSGRRGELFF
TRBV7-2	.	.	TRBJ2-1	TGTGCCAGCAGCCCCAATGGACGGTCCTACAATGAGCAGTTCTTC	CASSPNGRSYNEQFF
TRBV5-4	.	.	TRBJ2-5	TGTGCCAGCAGCTTCCAAGGCGGTGGGGAAGAGACCCAGTACTTC	CASSFQGGGEETQYF
TRBV11-1	.	.	TRBJ2-1	TGTGCCAGCAGCTTGTGGGGGCGACTCGGTGAGCAGTTCTTC	CASSLWGRLGEQFF
TRBV5-1	.	.	TRBJ2-4	TGCGCCAGCAGCTTGGAGTATGAGAACATTCAGTACTTC	CASSLEYENIQYF
TRBV27	.	.	TRBJ1-3	TGTGCCAGCAGTTTTCGGGCAGGGGCTGGAAACACCATATATTTT	CASSFRAGAGNTIYF
TRBV28	TRBD1	.	TRBJ2-7	TGTGCCAGCATGACAGGGGGTCGATACGAGCAGTACTTC	CASMTGGRYEQYF
TRBV7-6	.	.	TRBJ1-6	TGTGCCAGCAGCTTAGAGGTGACATGGAATTCACCCCTCCACTTT	CASSLEVTWNSPLHF
TRBV28	.	.	TRBJ1-5	TGTGCCAGCAGTTTAAACCAGGGGTCACAGCCCCAGCATTTT	CASSLNQGSQPQHF
TRBV10-1	.	medium-sized	TRBJ1-5	TGCGCCAGCCTCAAGTCAGGGATTCGGGGCAGCAATCAGCCCCAGCATTTT	CASLKSGIRGSNQPQHF
TRBV7-9	TRBD2	.	TRBJ2-7	TGTGCCAGCAGCCCAAGTCTAGCGGGAGGGCCGGGGGAGCAGTACTTC	CASSPSLAGGPGEQYF
TRBV5-1	TRBD1	.	TRBJ1-2	TGCGCCAGCAGCTCTTGGACGGGACAGGACTATGGCTACACCTTC	CASSSWTGQDYGYTF
TRBV9	.	.	TRBJ2-3	TGTGCCAGCAGCGTAGAGGGGGGATCAGATACGCAGTATTTT	CASSVEGGSDTQYF
TRBV9	.	once	TRBJ1-1	TGTGCCAGCAGCGTAGCCCCGCGGTCTATTGGCACTGAAGCTTTCTTT	CASSVAPRSIGTEAFF
TRBV6-5	.	.	TRBJ1-2	TGTGCCAGCAGCTTCGGCCTGGGGGATGGCTACACCTTC	CASSFGLGDGYTF
TRBV11-2	.	.	TRBJ1-1	TGTGCCAGCAGCTTAGCCAGTGAAGCTTTCTTT	CASSLASEAFF
TRBV20-1	.	.	TRBJ2-5	TGCAGTGCTAGGGACCAAGAGACCCAGTACTTC	CSARDQETQYF
TRBV7-2	.	.	TRBJ1-2	TGTGCCAGCAGCCCTCGGGCCCGTTATGGCTACACCTTC	CASSPRARYGYTF
TRBV21-1	.	.	TRBJ1-4	TGTGCCAGCAGCTCACCGGGGACACTCACTGAAAAACTGTTTTTT	CASSSPGTLTEKLFF
TRBV27	.	.	TRBJ2-7	TGTGCCAGCAGTTTCATGGGCCGGGGCCACTACGAGCAGTACTTC	CASSFMGRGHYEQYF
TRBV7-9	.	few	TRBJ2-5	TGTGCCAGCAGCTCTACTAGGGGAAAGGTCCCCCAGTACTTC	CASSSTRGKVPQYF
TRBV28	.	.	TRBJ2-3	TGTGCCAGCAGCCAATTAACAGATACGCAGTATTTT	CASSQLTDTQYF